This TCR beta chain was recorded in a study of molecular identifiers for immune sequencing clone quantification. Looking at the study overall: Four of five splits of RNA from approximately 22,000 or 94,000 naive CD8 cells were sequenced in replicates. Study-level points and caveats: Detection of one spiked Jurkat cell's TCR RNA reportedly worked in 1 million or so naive cells. In cases of identical TCR molecules sharing a barcode, highly expanded clone sizes could be underestimated.

The CDR3 spans 15 residues. Trimming took 5 bases from V and 2 from J, leaving 16 bases between them. The germline V gene encodes CDR1 MNHNY and CDR2 SVGAGI (reference sequence). On this clonotype: Its antigen is not identified. Since a much larger clone is just one base distant, this may be a read error.

TCRdb itself ran the PCR reads through MiXCR, one entry per CDR3 protein. The sample carries about 510,000 distinct CDR3 sequences, roughly 25% recorded once. This chain links TRBV6-6 with TRBJ2-7, with D hard to call. The sequence was obtained from a human donor in good health. Some libraries in this study had Jurkat cell RNA spiked in. The sample was naive CD8+ T cells from blood, with Jurkat cell RNA spiked in. Subset indicated: FACS-sorted CD8+CD4-CCR7+CD45RA+ naive T cells. The CDR3 here is CASSDGPGGTYEQYF. The CDR3 DNA follows: TGTGCCAGCAGTGATGGCCCCGGTGGTACCTACGAGCAGTACTTC.